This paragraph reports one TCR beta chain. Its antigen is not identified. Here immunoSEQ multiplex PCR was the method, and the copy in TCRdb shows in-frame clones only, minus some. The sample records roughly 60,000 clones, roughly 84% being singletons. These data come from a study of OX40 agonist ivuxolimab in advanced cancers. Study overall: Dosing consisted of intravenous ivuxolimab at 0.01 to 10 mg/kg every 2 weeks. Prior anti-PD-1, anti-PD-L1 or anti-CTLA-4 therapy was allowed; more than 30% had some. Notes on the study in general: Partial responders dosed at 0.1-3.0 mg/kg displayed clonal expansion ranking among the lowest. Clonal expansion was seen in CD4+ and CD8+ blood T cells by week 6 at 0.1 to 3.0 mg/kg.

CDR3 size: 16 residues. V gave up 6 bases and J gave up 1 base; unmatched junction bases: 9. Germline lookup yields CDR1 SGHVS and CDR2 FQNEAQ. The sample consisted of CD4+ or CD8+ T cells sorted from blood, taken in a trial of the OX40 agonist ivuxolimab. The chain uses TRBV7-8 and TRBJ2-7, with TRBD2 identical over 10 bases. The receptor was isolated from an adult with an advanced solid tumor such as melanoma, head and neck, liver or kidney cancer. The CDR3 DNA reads TGTGCCAGCAGGGGAAGAGGGACTAGCGATTCCTACGAGCAGTACTTC. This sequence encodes CASRGRGTSDSYEQYF.